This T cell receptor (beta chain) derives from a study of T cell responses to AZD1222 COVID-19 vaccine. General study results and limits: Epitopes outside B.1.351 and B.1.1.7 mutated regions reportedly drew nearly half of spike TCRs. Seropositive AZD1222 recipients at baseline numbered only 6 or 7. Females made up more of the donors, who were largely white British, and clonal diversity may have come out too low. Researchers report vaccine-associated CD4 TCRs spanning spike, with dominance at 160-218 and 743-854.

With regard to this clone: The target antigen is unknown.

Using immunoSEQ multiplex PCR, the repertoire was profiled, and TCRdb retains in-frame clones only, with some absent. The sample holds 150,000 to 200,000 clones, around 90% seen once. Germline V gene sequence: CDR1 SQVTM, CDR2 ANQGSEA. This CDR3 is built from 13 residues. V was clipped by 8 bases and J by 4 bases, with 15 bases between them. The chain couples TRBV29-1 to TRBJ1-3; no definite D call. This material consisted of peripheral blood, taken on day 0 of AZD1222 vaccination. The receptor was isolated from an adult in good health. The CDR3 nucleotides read TGCAGCATCATCCATCCCGAGGGAAACACCATATATTTT. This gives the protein CSIIHPEGNTIYF.